What follows describes a single T cell receptor beta chain. The data derive from a study of blood T cell repertoires in COVID-19. Study information: The United States, Italy and Spain were the sources of the acute and convalescent COVID-19 samples. From T cells, B-cell-depleted T cells, or PBMCs came the material, which was cDNA or gDNA.

Original analysis: The authors estimated nucleated cell counts from reference gene primer amplification. Only in-frame clones appear in the TCRdb table, and some are missing; sequencing was by immunoSEQ multiplex PCR. V and J calls and clone size come straight from that table; D and trimming were deduced from the DNA. The sample lists approximately 170,000 clones, roughly 90% occurring once. The receptor comes from a woman aged 70-85 years with acute or convalescent COVID-19. The sequencing sample was made of peripheral blood.

The DNA for the CDR3 is TGTGCCAGCAGTAGGAGCGGGAGGGCCGGGAATGAGCAGTTCTTC. Amino acids: CASSRSGRAGNEQFF. This chain joins TRBV6-5 and TRBJ2-1; the match to TRBD2 covers 10 bases. Germline CDR1 is MNHEY and CDR2 is SVGAGI. V dropped 5 bases and J dropped 7; count of bases not matched to a gene: 8. There are 15 residues in the CDR3.